This is a list of T cell receptor beta chains from one sample in a study of T cell responses to AZD1222 COVID-19 vaccine. Libraries were prepared by immunoSEQ multiplex PCR; TCRdb keeps only in-frame clonotypes and omits some of them. The table shows some 99,000 clones, with 91% occurring only once. The sample here was peripheral blood, taken on day 0 of AZD1222 vaccination. These receptors were collected from an adult in good health. CDR3s include the opening cysteine and the closing phenylalanine or tryptophan. A D gene is named only where the DNA matches it firmly. A row's size may be missing; if present it is once, few, many or a size class.

>TRBV27|TRBJ2-2|NA|once
CASSFSQPSTGELFF
TGTGCCAGCAGTTTCTCCCAGCCTTCCACCGGGGAGCTGTTTTTT
>TRBV30|TRBJ1-2|NA|NA
CAWSLDASNYGYTF
TGTGCCTGGAGTCTGGACGCGTCGAACTATGGCTACACCTTC
>TRBV19|TRBJ1-1|NA|NA
CASSIGRGQAGGTEAFF
TGTGCCAGTAGTATCGGGAGGGGCCAGGCCGGGGGCACTGAAGCTTTCTTT
>TRBV28|TRBJ2-1|TRBD2|NA
CASTSGRVNEQFF
TGTGCCAGCACTAGCGGGAGAGTCAATGAGCAGTTCTTC
>TRBV5-8|TRBJ2-6|NA|NA
CASSLSGGGQSGANVLTF
TGTGCCAGCAGCTTGTCCGGGGGGGGACAGTCTGGGGCCAACGTCCTGACTTTC
>TRBV19|TRBJ1-1|NA|NA
CASRRGRQVNTEAFF
TGTGCCAGTAGGCGGGGCCGACAGGTAAACACTGAAGCTTTCTTT
>TRBV7-9|TRBJ2-5|TRBD2|NA
CASSFAGGTETQYF
TGTGCCAGCAGCTTCGCGGGAGGAACTGAGACCCAGTACTTC
>TRBV9|TRBJ2-7|NA|NA
CASSVDENEQYF
TGTGCCAGCAGCGTAGATGAGAACGAGCAGTACTTC
>TRBV19|TRBJ1-2|NA|NA
CASSIGPTGLRGYTF
TGTGCCAGTAGTATAGGTCCCACGGGCCTAAGAGGCTACACCTTC
>TRBV29-1|TRBJ1-2|NA|once
CSVATGRYGYTF
TGCAGCGTGGCAACAGGGCGATATGGCTACACCTTC
>TRBV2|TRBJ1-1|NA|many
CASRGDSLNTEAFF
TGTGCCAGCAGGGGTGACAGCCTGAACACTGAAGCTTTCTTT
>TRBV30|TRBJ2-7|TRBD2|NA
CALRRTSGVLVEQYF
TGTGCCTTACGACGGACTAGCGGGGTTCTTGTGGAGCAGTACTTC
>TRBV9|TRBJ2-1|NA|NA
CASSVGGRTSSYNEQFF
TGTGCCAGCAGCGTAGGGGGCAGGACGAGCTCCTACAATGAGCAGTTCTTC
>TRBV6-6|TRBJ1-5|NA|NA
CASSQGPTGRSNQPQHF
TGTGCCAGCAGTCAGGGACCCACCGGTCGTAGCAATCAGCCCCAGCATTTT